This entry is about one T cell receptor (beta chain). This sample stems from a study of blood T cell repertoires in COVID-19. V lost 6 bases to trimming and J lost 8 bases; unmatched junction nucleotides: 9. The CDR3 has 13 residues. The germline V gene encodes CDR1 MDHEN and CDR2 SYDVKM. The study assigned cohorts using participant-reported clinical history. Using immunoSEQ multiplex PCR, the repertoire was profiled, and TCRdb retains in-frame clones only, with some absent. This sample has more than 200,000 clones; about 87% occur once, and the top ten carry about 4%. This TCR derives from a woman in her 30s who had been exposed to COVID-19. Material: PBMCs or T cells enriched from blood (not recorded which). The chain employs TRBV28 and TRBJ1-2, with 7 bases that match TRBD1. The CDR3 spells CASSLIDREGYTF. CDR3 DNA: TGTGCCAGCAGCCTTATCGACAGGGAGGGCTACACCTTC.